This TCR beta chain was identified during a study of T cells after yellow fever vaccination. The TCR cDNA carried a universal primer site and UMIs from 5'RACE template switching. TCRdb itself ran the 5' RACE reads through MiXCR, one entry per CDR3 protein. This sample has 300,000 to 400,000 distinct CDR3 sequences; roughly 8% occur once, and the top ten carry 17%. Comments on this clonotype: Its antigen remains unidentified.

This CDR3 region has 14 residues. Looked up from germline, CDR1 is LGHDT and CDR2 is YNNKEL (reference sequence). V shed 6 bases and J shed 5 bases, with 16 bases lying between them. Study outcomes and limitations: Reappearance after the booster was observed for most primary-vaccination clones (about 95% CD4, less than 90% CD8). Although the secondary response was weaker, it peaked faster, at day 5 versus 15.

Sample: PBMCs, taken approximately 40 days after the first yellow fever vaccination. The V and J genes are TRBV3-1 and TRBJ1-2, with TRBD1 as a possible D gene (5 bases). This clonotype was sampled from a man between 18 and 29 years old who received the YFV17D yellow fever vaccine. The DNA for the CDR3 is TGTGCCAGCAGTCTGGCGGGGCATAATTATGGCTACACCTTC. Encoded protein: CASSLAGHNYGYTF.